The sequence of this TCR beta chain was determined in a study of T cells in Graves' hyperthyroidism and ophthalmopathy. Trimming took off 9 bases at V and 7 bases at J, with 20 bases between the two ends. The CDR3 has 13 amino acids. Germline CDR1 and CDR2: SGHNT and YYREEE (reference sequence). Progressors' blood was drawn at hyperthyroidism diagnosis, before ophthalmopathy symptoms. Many counts were recorded for this clonotype. Its specificity is unknown. Amplification targeted TCR beta CDR3 regions from RNA transcripts. First-round RT-PCR with HTBI primers amplified the TCR CDR3 region. TCRdb re-analysed the multiplex PCR reads in MiXCR, keeping a single row per CDR3 protein. The sample carries 350,000 to 450,000 distinct CDR3 sequences, roughly 17% recorded once. Overall study findings and caveats: In blood, most of the thyroid clonotypes expanded above 0.001 were also present.

The source material was blood. The chain couples TRBV5-4 to TRBJ2-7; weak D call: TRBD2 (6 bases). This sequence was found in a woman under 40 with Graves' hyperthyroidism that later progressed to Graves' ophthalmopathy. In DNA form, the CDR3 reads TGTGCCACTTCTTCGACGGGACTGAGGGAGCAGTACTTC. Encoded protein: CATSSTGLREQYF.